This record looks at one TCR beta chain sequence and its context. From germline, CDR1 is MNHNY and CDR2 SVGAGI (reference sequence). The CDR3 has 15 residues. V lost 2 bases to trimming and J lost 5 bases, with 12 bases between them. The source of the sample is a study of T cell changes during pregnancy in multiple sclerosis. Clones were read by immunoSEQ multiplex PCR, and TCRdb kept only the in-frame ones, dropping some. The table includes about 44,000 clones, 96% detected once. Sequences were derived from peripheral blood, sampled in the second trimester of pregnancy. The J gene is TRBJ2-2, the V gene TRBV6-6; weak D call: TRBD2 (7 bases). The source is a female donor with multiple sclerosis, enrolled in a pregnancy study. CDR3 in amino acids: CASSYGEGGTGELFF. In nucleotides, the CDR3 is TGTGCCAGCAGTTACGGGGAGGGGGGGACCGGGGAGCTGTTTTTT.